This T cell receptor (beta chain) was sequenced for a study of technical replicates of blood from several donors. V trimming: 7 bases; J trimming: 11 bases; junction bases outside the gene matches: 11. The CDR3 totals 12 residues. The germline gives CDR1 SQVTM, CDR2 ANQGSEA. This clone was seen a handful of times. TCRdb's copy holds only in-frame clones and misses some; the assay was immunoSEQ multiplex PCR. The table lists 70,000 to 80,000 clones, 90% to 95% of them singletons. The sequenced sample was T cells isolated from PBMCs. The clonotype originates from a human donor in good health. Some clones in this sample may be carry-over from other donors' samples. The chain is built from TRBV29-1 and TRBJ1-1, with 9 bases that match TRBD1. Here the CDR3 reads CSASDRGLGAFF. The CDR3 nucleotides read TGCAGCGCCTCGGACAGGGGATTGGGGGCTTTCTTT.